This T cell receptor beta chain comes out of a study of T cell changes during pregnancy in multiple sclerosis. The repertoire was sequenced with immunoSEQ multiplex PCR; TCRdb's copy has only in-frame clones and lacks some. Of about 110,000 clones detected, 80% to 95% appear once; the ten largest clones hold less than 2%. Germline lookup yields CDR1 SEHNR and CDR2 FQNEAQ (reference sequence). The CDR3 spans 14 residues. Germline trimming cut 5 bases from V and 5 bases from J; bases unmatched to any gene: 9. J is TRBJ2-7 and V is TRBV7-9; 7 bases match TRBD2. The sequencing used peripheral blood, collected after pregnancy. The sequence was obtained from a female donor with multiple sclerosis, enrolled in a pregnancy study. The CDR3 sequence: CASSLLGGINEQYF. The CDR3 DNA reads as TGTGCCAGCAGCCTCCTGGGGGGGATCAACGAGCAGTACTTC.